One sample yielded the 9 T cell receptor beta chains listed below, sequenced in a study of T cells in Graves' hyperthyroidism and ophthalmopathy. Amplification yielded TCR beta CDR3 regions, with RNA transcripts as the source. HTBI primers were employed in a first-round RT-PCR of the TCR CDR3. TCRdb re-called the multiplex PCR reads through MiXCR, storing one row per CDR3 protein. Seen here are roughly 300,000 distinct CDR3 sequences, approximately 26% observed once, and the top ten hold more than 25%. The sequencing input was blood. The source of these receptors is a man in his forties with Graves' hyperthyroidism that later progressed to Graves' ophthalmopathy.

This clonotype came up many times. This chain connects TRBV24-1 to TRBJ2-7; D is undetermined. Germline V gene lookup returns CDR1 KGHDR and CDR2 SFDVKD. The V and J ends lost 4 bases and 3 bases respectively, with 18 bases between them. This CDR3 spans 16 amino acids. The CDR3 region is CATSDPNSPKNYEQYF. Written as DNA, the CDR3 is TGTGCCACCAGTGACCCGAATTCCCCAAAAAACTACGAGCAGTACTTC.

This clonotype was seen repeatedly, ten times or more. CDR3 region: CASSRSGSNYEQYF. Written as DNA, the CDR3 is TGTGCCAGCAGTCGTAGCGGGAGTAACTACGAGCAGTACTTC. The chain has TRBV27 and TRBJ2-7; 9 bases map to TRBD2. CDR3 length: 14 amino acids. Germline V gene lookup returns CDR1 MNHEY and CDR2 SMNVEV (reference sequence). V was pared by 5 bases and J by 3 bases, with 5 bases of the junction left unmatched.

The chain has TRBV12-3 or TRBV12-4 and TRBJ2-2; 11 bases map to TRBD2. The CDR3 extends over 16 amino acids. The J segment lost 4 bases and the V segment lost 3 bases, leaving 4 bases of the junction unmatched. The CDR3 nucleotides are TGTGCCAGCAGTTTCGGACTAGCGGGCCCCACCGGGGAGCTGTTTTTT. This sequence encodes CASSFGLAGPTGELFF.

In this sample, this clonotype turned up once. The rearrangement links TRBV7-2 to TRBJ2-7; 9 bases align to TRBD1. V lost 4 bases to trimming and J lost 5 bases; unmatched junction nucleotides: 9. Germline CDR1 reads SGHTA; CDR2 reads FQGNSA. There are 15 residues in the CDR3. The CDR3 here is CASSSTGQGNHEQYF. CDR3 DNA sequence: TGTGCCAGCAGCTCGACGGGACAGGGTAACCACGAGCAGTACTTC.

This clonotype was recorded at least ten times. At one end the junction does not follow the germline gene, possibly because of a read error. The CDR3 DNA reads as TGTGCCATCAGCAGAGCGATACCCTCTGGGGCCAACGTCCTGACTTTC. Translated: CAISRAIPSGANVLTF. J is TRBJ2-6 and V is TRBV15; D remains ambiguous. The CDR3 length is 16 residues. Germline V gene lookup returns CDR1 LNHNV and CDR2 YYDKDF (reference sequence).

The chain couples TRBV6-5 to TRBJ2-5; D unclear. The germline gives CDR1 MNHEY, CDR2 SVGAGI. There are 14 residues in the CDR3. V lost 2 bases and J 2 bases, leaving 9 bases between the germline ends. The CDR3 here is CASSYGRYQETQYF. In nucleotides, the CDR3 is TGTGCCAGCAGTTACGGGCGGTATCAAGAGACCCAGTACTTC.

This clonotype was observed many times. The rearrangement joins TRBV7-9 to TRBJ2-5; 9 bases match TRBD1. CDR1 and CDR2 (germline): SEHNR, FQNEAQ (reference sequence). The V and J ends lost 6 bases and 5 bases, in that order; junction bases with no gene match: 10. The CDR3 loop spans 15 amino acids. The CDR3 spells CASRPSTGGRETQYF. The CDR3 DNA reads TGTGCCAGCAGACCCTCGACAGGGGGAAGGGAGACCCAGTACTTC.

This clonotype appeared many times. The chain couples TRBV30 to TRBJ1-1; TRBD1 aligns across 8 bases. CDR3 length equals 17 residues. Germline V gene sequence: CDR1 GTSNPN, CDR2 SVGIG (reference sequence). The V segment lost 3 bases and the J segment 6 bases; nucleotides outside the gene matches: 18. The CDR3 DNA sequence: TGTGCCTGGAGGGTCCAGGGGGCTCGTTTATATGTAGCTGAAGCTTTCTTT. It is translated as CAWRVQGARLYVAEAFF.

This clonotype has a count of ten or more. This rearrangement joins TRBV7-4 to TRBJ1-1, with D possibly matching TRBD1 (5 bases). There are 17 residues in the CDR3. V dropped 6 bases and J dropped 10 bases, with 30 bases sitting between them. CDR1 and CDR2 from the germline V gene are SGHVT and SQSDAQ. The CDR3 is CASRHITDPGGSRGAFF. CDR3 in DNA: TGTGCCAGCAGACATATTACCGACCCCGGGGGATCAAGAGGAGCTTTCTTT.